The 24 T cell receptor beta chains reported below all come from one sample, sequenced in a study of blood T cell repertoires in COVID-19. Data came from immunoSEQ multiplex PCR; TCRdb stores just in-frame clones and leaves some out. The profile shows about 110,000 clones, over 70% of them singletons. The specimen sequenced was peripheral blood. These receptors came from a human donor in a cohort sampled during active or convalescent COVID-19.

The J gene is TRBJ2-5, the V gene TRBV7-8; weak D call: TRBD1 (6 bases). The CDR3 spans 15 residues. Trimming removed 2 bases from V and 0 bases from J, with 10 bases in between. The V gene's germline CDR1 is SGHVS and CDR2 FQNEAQ. CDR3 loop: CASSLSRDNQETQYF. As DNA, the CDR3 is TGTGCCAGCAGCTTAAGCCGGGACAACCAAGAGACCCAGTACTTC.

The chain couples TRBV28 to TRBJ1-6; perhaps TRBD1 as D (6 bases). The CDR3 extends over 16 amino acids. The germline CDR1 and CDR2 sequences are MDHEN and SYDVKM. V was trimmed by 4 bases and J by 5 bases, leaving 15 bases between them. The chain's CDR3 is CASSWTALGDNSPLHF. CDR3 DNA sequence: TGTGCCAGCAGTTGGACAGCCCTGGGGGATAATTCACCCCTCCACTTT. The whole variable domain, filled in from reference TRBV28 and TRBJ1-6, reads DVKVTQSSRYLVKRTGEKVFLECVQDMDHENMFWYRQDPGLGLRLIYFSYDVKMKEKGDIPEGYSVSREKKERFSLILESASTNQTSMYLCASSWTALGDNSPLHFGNGTRLTVT.

CDR3 residues: CAWSADRGPWSTEAFF. The CDR3 DNA sequence: TGTGCCTGGAGTGCAGATAGGGGGCCTTGGTCCACTGAAGCTTTCTTT. The V and J genes are TRBV30 and TRBJ1-1; 7 bases match TRBD1. V lost 1 base, J lost 4 bases, and 12 bases stayed unmatched. The germline CDR1 and CDR2 sequences are GTSNPN and SVGIG (reference sequence). This CDR3 has 16 amino acids.

This chain connects TRBV24-1 to TRBJ2-3; 7 bases match TRBD2. This CDR3 has 15 residues. Germline V gene lookup returns CDR1 KGHDR and CDR2 SFDVKD. Trimming removed 6 bases from V and 1 base from J; junction bases left unmatched: 6. The DNA for the CDR3 is TGTGCCACCAGTTCAAGCGGGGACCGCACAGATACGCAGTATTTT. Translating it yields CATSSSGDRTDTQYF.

The chain couples TRBV7-2 to TRBJ1-2; tentatively, D is TRBD1 (5 bases). Germline V gene data show CDR1 as SGHTA and CDR2 as FQGNSA. This CDR3 is 14 amino acids long. V lost 3 bases to trimming and J lost 2 bases, with 10 bases between them. Here the CDR3 DNA reads TGTGCCAGCAGCTTTAGTTCAGGGAACTATGGCTACACCTTC. Translating it yields CASSFSSGNYGYTF.

The rearrangement uses TRBV28 and TRBJ1-1; TRBD1 is a possible D gene (5 bases). The V end was cut by 5 bases, the J end by 0 bases, with 16 bases between. Per germline, CDR1 MDHEN and CDR2 SYDVKM. This CDR3 comprises 16 residues. CDR3 amino acids: CASSGLLGDLNTEAFF. The CDR3 region has the DNA TGTGCCAGCAGTGGCCTATTAGGGGATCTGAACACTGAAGCTTTCTTT. Complete variable domain (other parts from reference TRBV28 and TRBJ1-1): DVKVTQSSRYLVKRTGEKVFLECVQDMDHENMFWYRQDPGLGLRLIYFSYDVKMKEKGDIPEGYSVSREKKERFSLILESASTNQTSMYLCASSGLLGDLNTEAFFGQGTRLTVV.

This clone was detected a few times. The gene calls are TRBV21-1 and TRBJ2-2; the table's D call, TRBD2, was not checked against the DNA. TRBV21-1 is described as a pseudogene. The CDR3 has 19 amino acids. CDR3 DNA: TGTGCCAGCAGCAAAAGTCCCGCGGCGGCCCAGGAGGACACCGGGGAGCTGTTTTTT. Translating it yields CASSKSPAAAQEDTGELFF.

The chain uses TRBV28 and TRBJ2-2; 9 nucleotides align to TRBD2. The CDR3 has 17 residues. With 7 bases clipped from V and 5 bases from J, the junction kept 14 bases outside the gene matches. CDR1 and CDR2 from the germline V gene are MDHEN and SYDVKM. The CDR3 DNA is TGTGCCAGCACGGGGGGGGTAGCGGGAGTGAATACCGGGGAGCTGTTTTTT. The encoded protein is CASTGGVAGVNTGELFF.

The rearrangement links TRBV5-1 to TRBJ2-7; D gene unclear. Germline V CDR1 and CDR2: SGHRS, YFSETQ. The CDR3 extends over 13 amino acids. Trimming removed 3 bases at V and 6 bases at J, with 13 bases between. CDR3 nucleotide sequence: TGCGCCAGCAGCTCAGAACCTGGCTTCGAGCAGTACTTC. It specifies CASSSEPGFEQYF. The full variable domain, in which reference TRBV5-1 and TRBJ2-7 provide the parts outside the CDR3, is KAGVTQTPRYLIKTRGQQVTLSCSPISGHRSVSWYQQTPGQGLQFLFEYFSETQRNKGNFPGRFSGRQFSNSRSEMNVSTLELGDSALYLCASSSEPGFEQYFGPGTRLTVT.

This clone was seen more than once but under ten times. The V and J genes are TRBV4-1 and TRBJ1-5; 7 nucleotides agree with TRBD1. J was trimmed by 5 bases and V by 1 base; bases with no gene match: 5. The CDR3 extends over 15 amino acids. The V gene's germline CDR1 is MGHRA and CDR2 YSYEKL. The CDR3 region has the DNA TGCGCCAGCAGCCAAGTTTATACAGGGGATCAGCCCCAGCATTTT. Protein: CASSQVYTGDQPQHF.

This clone was seen a few times. The chain is built from TRBV19 and TRBJ2-7; TRBD1 is a possible D gene (6 bases). Germline lookup yields CDR1 LNHDA and CDR2 SQIVND (reference sequence). The CDR3 has 17 amino acids. The V end was cut by 0 bases, the J end by 2 bases, with 17 bases between. The DNA for the CDR3 is TGTGCCAGTAGTATAGACTACGTCCAGGGGTTCGCCTACGAGCAGTACTTC. Its protein product is CASSIDYVQGFAYEQYF. Looking up the rest from reference TRBV19 and TRBJ2-7 gives the full variable domain: DGGITQSPKYLFRKEGQNVTLSCEQNLNHDAMYWYRQDPGQGLRLIYYSQIVNDFQKGDIAEGYSVSREKKESFPLTVTSAQKNPTAFYLCASSIDYVQGFAYEQYFGPGTRLTVT.

This chain uses TRBV30 with TRBJ2-7, with a weak D call TRBD2 (5 bases). Germline CDR1 GTSNPN, CDR2 SVGIG (reference sequence). V lost 2 bases and J lost 3, with 17 bases in between. This CDR3 comprises 15 residues. The CDR3 is CAWSPPFSGIYEQYF. CDR3 bases: TGTGCCTGGAGTCCCCCTTTCAGCGGTATCTACGAGCAGTACTTC. The full variable domain, rest sourced from reference TRBV30 and TRBJ2-7, is SQTIHQWPATLVQPVGSPLSLECTVEGTSNPNLYWYRQAAGRGLQLLFYSVGIGQISSEVPQNLSASRPQDRQFILSSKKLLLSDSGFYLCAWSPPFSGIYEQYFGPGTRLTVT.

The chain has TRBV5-4 and TRBJ2-1, with D possibly matching TRBD2 (7 bases). Germline lookup yields CDR1 SGHNT and CDR2 YYREEE (reference sequence). Trimming took 4 bases from V and 4 from J, leaving 15 bases between them. The CDR3 spans 15 residues. The CDR3 sequence is CASSTERGGYNEQFF. The CDR3, as DNA: TGTGCCAGCAGCACCGAGAGGGGGGGTTACAATGAGCAGTTCTTC.

V gene TRBV19 combines with J gene TRBJ1-5; 9 bases agree with TRBD1. This CDR3 has 15 amino acids. CDR1 and CDR2 (germline): LNHDA, SQIVND (reference sequence). V gave up 7 bases and J gave up 6 bases; unmatched junction bases: 10. The CDR3 DNA follows: TGTGCCAGTAAATTGTACCGGGACAGGGTTCAGCCCCAGCATTTT. It encodes CASKLYRDRVQPQHF.

This clone has only one observation. This chain uses TRBV28 with TRBJ2-1; TRBD2 matches at 11 bases. CDR1 is MDHEN, CDR2 SYDVKM, per germline. Germline trimming cut 5 bases from V and 4 bases from J; bases unmatched to any gene: 4. The CDR3 totals 15 residues. The CDR3: CASSTGTSGYNEQFF. The CDR3 nucleotides read TGTGCCAGCAGTACCGGGACTAGCGGATACAATGAGCAGTTCTTC.

Concerning this clone: Different DNA sequences within this sample yield the same CDR3. The chain carries TRBV6-5 and TRBJ1-1, with a weak D call TRBD1 (5 bases). V was shortened by 2 bases and J by 5 bases, with 9 bases between the two germline ends. The CDR3 totals 13 residues. Germline assignment: CDR1 MNHEY and CDR2 SVGAGI. The CDR3 protein is CASSYRGRTEAFF. Here the CDR3 DNA reads TGTGCCAGCAGTTACAGGGGAAGGACTGAAGCTTTCTTT.

This clone occurred once. The chain employs TRBV3-1 (or the pseudogene TRBV3-2) and TRBJ1-3; TRBD1 might be the D (6 bases). Germline CDR1 and CDR2: LGHDT and YNNKEL (reference sequence). V gave up 5 bases and J gave up 4 bases, with 15 bases separating them. The CDR3 totals 15 residues. DNA for the CDR3: TGTGCCAGCAGCGCTGCCCAGGGGAGAGGAAACACCATATATTTT. Amino acids: CASSAAQGRGNTIYF.

This clone was detected many times. This sequence joins TRBV5-1 and TRBJ2-7, with D tentatively TRBD1 (6 bases). Trimming stripped 5 bases from V and 5 bases from J, with 17 bases between. The length of the CDR3 is 14 residues. Germline lookup yields CDR1 SGHRS and CDR2 YFSETQ. The CDR3 DNA is TGCGCCAGCAGGGACCTTGGGGGCCGGAACGAGCAGTACTTC. Protein: CASRDLGGRNEQYF.

With respect to this clone: Compared with germline, one end of the junction differs, possibly owing to a read error. DNA of the CDR3: TGTGCCAATAGTATAGTGGCAGGTTCCCAAGAGACCCAGTACTTC. Residues: CANSIVAGSQETQYF. This chain connects TRBV19 to TRBJ2-5; no firm D call. Germline CDR1 LNHDA, CDR2 SQIVND (reference sequence). CDR3 size: 15 residues.

The V gene is TRBV29-1, the J gene TRBJ1-2, with 10 bases identical to TRBD1. V trimming: 6 bases; J trimming: 4 bases; junction bases outside the gene matches: 5. This CDR3 spans 13 amino acids. CDR1 and CDR2 (germline): SQVTM, ANQGSEA. CDR3 amino acids: CSVTGGSFYGYTF. The CDR3 DNA follows: TGCAGCGTGACAGGGGGCTCTTTCTATGGCTACACCTTC. The whole variable domain, remainder taken from reference TRBV29-1 and TRBJ1-2, is SAVISQKPSRDICQRGTSLTIQCQVDSQVTMMFWYRQQPGQSLTLIATANQGSEATYESGFVIDKFPISRPNLTFSTLTVSNMSPEDSSIYLCSVTGGSFYGYTFGSGTRLTVV.

The J gene is TRBJ2-7, the V gene TRBV12-3 or TRBV12-4; D gene uncertain. Deletions cut 3 bases from V and 3 bases from J, with 9 bases between. The CDR3 is 13 residues long. CDR3 residues: CASSFLAGYEQYF. DNA of the CDR3: TGTGCCAGCAGTTTTTTGGCTGGCTACGAGCAGTACTTC.

The chain couples TRBV18 to TRBJ1-2; the D is unclear. Germline V gene data show CDR1 as KGHSH and CDR2 as LQKENI. The CDR3 contains 17 residues. Between the trimmed V and J ends, which lost 0 bases and 0 bases, there was a span of 14 bases. The CDR3 DNA follows: TGTGCCAGCTCACCACCGCTGTTTTACGGGGCTAACTATGGCTACACCTTC. It codes for CASSPPLFYGANYGYTF.

This chain connects TRBV10-3 to TRBJ2-1; D perhaps matches TRBD1 (6 bases). Germline-derived CDR1 and CDR2 are ENHRY and SYGVKD. Trimming took off 4 bases at V and 5 bases at J, with 12 bases between the two ends. This CDR3 contains 14 residues. CDR3: CAISGAGQNNEQFF. The CDR3 coding sequence is TGTGCCATCAGTGGGGCCGGACAGAACAATGAGCAGTTCTTC.

The gene calls are TRBV7-9 and TRBJ2-3, with TRBD2 matching over 10 bases. Losses at the gene ends were 6 bases for V and 1 base for J; bases not matched to a gene: 4. Germline V gives CDR1 SEHNR, CDR2 FQNEAQ (reference sequence). CDR3 length: 15 residues. The CDR3 here is CASRSGLAGTDTQYF. Written as DNA, the CDR3 is TGTGCCAGCAGAAGCGGACTAGCGGGCACAGATACGCAGTATTTT.